Listed below are T cell receptor beta chains from one sample, sequenced in a study of blood T cell repertoires in COVID-19. Libraries were prepared by immunoSEQ multiplex PCR; TCRdb keeps only in-frame clonotypes and omits some of them. This repertoire shows tens of thousands of clones, more than 80% found once; its top ten account for less than 15%. The sequencing input was peripheral blood. These receptors were taken from a man between 45 and 60 years old with COVID-19, enrolled during active disease. Both conserved end residues are part of each CDR3. The D gene is left open where the match is weak. The size entry is marked missing in some rows and otherwise reads once, few, many or a size class.

>.|TRBV6-5|TRBJ2-3|.
CASSPIGEEKDTQYF
TGTGCCAGCAGCCCAATAGGGGAGGAGAAAGATACGCAGTATTTT
>.|TRBV6-5|TRBJ2-7|TRBD1
CASTRDRVYEQYF
TGTGCCAGCACCCGGGACAGGGTTTACGAGCAGTACTTC
>.|TRBV7-2|TRBJ1-5|.
CASSLGPRGSNQPQHF
TGTGCCAGCAGCTTAGGTCCCAGGGGAAGCAATCAGCCCCAGCATTTT
>.|TRBV7-9|TRBJ1-1|.
CASSGEVVTEAFF
TGTGCCAGCAGCGGAGAAGTGGTCACTGAAGCTTTCTTT
>.|TRBV19|TRBJ1-2|.
CATQETEVNYGYTF
TGTGCCACCCAAGAGACAGAAGTTAACTATGGCTACACCTTC
>.|TRBV19|TRBJ1-2|TRBD1
CASSAQTGNYGYTF
TGTGCCAGTAGTGCACAGACAGGGAACTATGGCTACACCTTC
>.|TRBV7-9|TRBJ2-7|TRBD1
CASSSAQGQGINEQYF
TGTGCCAGCAGCTCAGCGCAGGGACAGGGGATCAACGAGCAGTACTTC
>.|TRBV10-1|TRBJ1-2|TRBD1
CASSRQGVDYTF
TGCGCCAGCAGTCGACAGGGGGTGGACTACACCTTC
>.|TRBV6-2/TRBV6-3|TRBJ1-5|TRBD1
CASSSRGSQPQHF
TGTGCCAGCAGTAGCAGGGGGAGCCAGCCCCAGCATTTT
>once|TRBV10-1|TRBJ2-3|.
CASSDPGPGSQYF
TGCGCCAGCAGTGACCCGGGCCCAGGGTCGCAGTATTTT
>.|TRBV11-2|TRBJ2-1|TRBD2
CASSYVSGRIYNEQFF
TGTGCCAGCAGCTACGTTAGCGGGAGGATATACAATGAGCAGTTCTTC
>.|TRBV2|TRBJ1-2|TRBD1
CASLTDRGRYGYTF
TGTGCCAGCCTGACGGACAGGGGGCGATACGGCTACACCTTC
>.|TRBV5-1|TRBJ2-3|TRBD1
CASRVGTGPDTQYF
TGCGCCAGCAGGGTTGGGACAGGGCCAGATACGCAGTATTTT
>few|TRBV27|TRBJ2-7|.
CASSPQGGREQYF
TGTGCCAGCAGCCCTCAGGGGGGACGCGAGCAGTACTTC
>.|TRBV7-3|TRBJ2-7|.
CASSLTPVTGEQYF
TGTGCCAGCAGCTTAACGCCAGTTACGGGTGAGCAGTACTTC
>.|TRBV10-1|TRBJ1-5|.
CASPSRSSLRPQHF
TGCGCCAGCCCCTCCAGGTCCAGCTTACGGCCCCAGCATTTT
>.|TRBV24-1|TRBJ2-2|TRBD1
CATSDPRTGGTGELFF
TGTGCCACCAGTGACCCACGAACAGGGGGGACCGGGGAGCTGTTTTTT
>.|TRBV1|TRBJ2-1|.
CTSSQVISGGSYNEQFF
TGCACCAGCAGCCAGGTTATTAGCGGGGGGTCCTACAATGAGCAGTTCTTC
>.|TRBV7-2|TRBJ2-3|.
CASSLGLLMGPDTQYF
TGTGCCAGCAGCTTAGGTTTGCTGATGGGGCCAGATACGCAGTATTTT
>.|TRBV6-5|TRBJ1-2|TRBD1
CASSSPTGGISSGYTF
TGTGCCAGCAGTTCCCCGACAGGGGGGATTTCATCGGGCTACACCTTC